Below, 17 T cell receptor beta chains from the same sample are listed, as sequenced in a study of blood T cell repertoires in COVID-19. Libraries were prepared by immunoSEQ multiplex PCR; TCRdb keeps only in-frame clonotypes and omits some of them. Here the sample spans 300,000 or so clones, 85% to 90% being singletons. The sample taken for sequencing was peripheral blood. The receptors come from a man between 65 and 85 years old with acute or convalescent COVID-19.

The chain recombines TRBV28 with TRBJ1-5; 9 bases agree with TRBD1. Per the germline V gene, CDR1 is MDHEN and CDR2 is SYDVKM. The CDR3 length is 16 residues. The trim removed 5 bases at V and 1 base at J, leaving 6 bases unmatched. The CDR3 spells CASSPTGQGSNQPQHF. The CDR3 coding sequence is TGTGCCAGCAGTCCGACTGGACAGGGGAGCAATCAGCCCCAGCATTTT.

This clone occurred a few times. This rearrangement joins TRBV3-1 (or the pseudogene TRBV3-2) to TRBJ1-1, with D possibly matching TRBD1 (6 bases). V was pared by 4 bases and J by 4 bases, with 13 bases between. Germline CDR1 and CDR2: LGHDT and YNNKEL (reference sequence). CDR3 length: 14 residues. The CDR3 reads CASSPTGLGTEAFF. CDR3 bases: TGTGCCAGCAGCCCTACAGGGTTGGGCACTGAAGCTTTCTTT.

This clone was detected once. The gene calls are TRBV11-2 and TRBJ1-3; D gene ambiguous. Trimming removed 0 bases from V and 0 bases from J, with 9 bases in between. This CDR3 is built from 16 residues. Germline lookup yields CDR1 SGHAT and CDR2 FQNNGV. In DNA form, the CDR3 reads TGTGCCAGCAGCTTAGAGGTGGGCAGCTCTGGAAACACCATATATTTT. Protein: CASSLEVGSSGNTIYF.

This chain uses TRBV7-2 with TRBJ2-7, with TRBD1 matching 7 bases. Germline V lookup: CDR1 SGHTA, CDR2 FQGNSA. The CDR3 totals 15 residues. With 1 base clipped from V and 5 bases from J, the junction kept 8 bases outside the gene matches. CDR3 nucleotide sequence: TGTGCCAGCAGCTTAGATAGGGGGCCTCAGGACGAGCAGTACTTC. Translation: CASSLDRGPQDEQYF.

CDR3 amino acids: CASSFTAGNTEAFF. CDR3 in DNA: TGTGCCAGCAGCTTTACTGCGGGGAACACTGAAGCTTTCTTT. The chain carries TRBV7-9 and TRBJ1-1; D remains unclear. Trimming cost V 3 bases and J 1 base, with 9 bases left between them. Germline V gives CDR1 SEHNR, CDR2 FQNEAQ (reference sequence). This CDR3 is built from 14 residues. Filled out from reference TRBV7-9 and TRBJ1-1, the complete variable domain reads DTGVSQNPRHKITKRGQNVTFRCDPISEHNRLYWYRQTLGQGPEFLTYFQNEAQLEKSRLLSDRFSAERPKGSFSTLEIQRTEQGDSAMYLCASSFTAGNTEAFFGQGTRLTVV.

This rearrangement joins TRBV20-1 to TRBJ1-5; TRBD1 is a possible D gene (6 bases). Germline V gene data show CDR1 as DFQATT and CDR2 as SNEGSKA (reference sequence). V was cut by 4 bases and J by 4 bases, with 14 bases left in between. This CDR3 comprises 14 residues. CDR3 bases: TGCAGTGCTAATGATGGGGGCATTAATCAGCCCCAGCATTTT. It encodes CSANDGGINQPQHF.

The V and J genes are TRBV4-3 and TRBJ2-1; D is undetermined. The CDR3 loop spans 13 amino acids. CDR1 and CDR2 (germline): LGHNA, YSLEER. Trimming took 6 bases from V and 5 from J, leaving 11 bases between them. Here the CDR3 reads CASSRMRNNEQFF. CDR3 DNA sequence: TGCGCCAGCAGTCGGATGAGGAACAATGAGCAGTTCTTC.

The chain is built from TRBV24-1 and TRBJ2-3; tentatively, D is TRBD2 (7 bases). The V end lost 3 bases, the J end lost 3 bases, and 12 bases lay between the germline ends. This CDR3 contains 15 residues. Germline V gene lookup returns CDR1 KGHDR and CDR2 SFDVKD. DNA for the CDR3: TGTGCCACCAGTGATCGGGGGGCGGGTACAGATACGCAGTATTTT. It codes for CATSDRGAGTDTQYF.

The chain has TRBV19 and TRBJ2-7; TRBD2 matches 11 bases. CDR3 length: 14 residues. Germline values: CDR1 LNHDA, CDR2 SQIVND (reference sequence). V lost 5 bases and J lost 6; bases outside the gene matches: 6. The CDR3 nucleotides are TGTGCCAGTAGTCAGACTAGCGGGGTCGGCGAGCAGTACTTC. Amino acid sequence: CASSQTSGVGEQYF.

V usage is TRBV5-6 and J usage is TRBJ1-2; D perhaps matches TRBD1 (5 bases). Germline CDR1 reads SGHDT; CDR2 reads YYEEEE. V was pared by 0 bases and J by 5 bases, with 14 bases between. The CDR3 extends over 15 amino acids. The CDR3 coding sequence is TGTGCCAGCAGCTTGGGTCTTGGGGCTGCGTATGGCTACACCTTC. As protein: CASSLGLGAAYGYTF.

The genes are TRBV5-6 and TRBJ1-6; 8 nucleotides agree with TRBD1. From germline, CDR1 is SGHDT and CDR2 YYEEEE. Germline trimming cut 4 bases from V and 10 bases from J; bases unmatched to any gene: 13. This CDR3 region has 16 residues. CDR3 residues: CASSQLTTGGGSPLHF. The CDR3 DNA reads as TGTGCCAGCAGCCAACTCACCACAGGGGGAGGATCACCCCTCCACTTT.

CDR3 nucleotide sequence: TGTGCCAGCAGTTCCGGGACTAGCGGTGGGGAGCAGTTCTTC. Protein sequence: CASSSGTSGGEQFF. The chain combines TRBV27 with TRBJ2-1; the match to TRBD2 covers 11 bases. Germline CDR1 is MNHEY and CDR2 is SMNVEV (reference sequence). J gave up 10 bases and V 4 bases, and 6 bases lay outside the gene matches. The length of the CDR3 is 14 residues.

The V and J genes are TRBV27 and TRBJ2-7, with 15 bases aligning to TRBD2. This CDR3 spans 15 amino acids. J was trimmed by 5 bases and V by 6 bases; bases with no gene match: 5. Germline lookup yields CDR1 MNHEY and CDR2 SMNVEV (reference sequence). Here the CDR3 DNA reads TGTGCCAGCAGCCGGAGGACTAGCGGGAGGGACGAGCAGTACTTC. This translates into CASSRRTSGRDEQYF.

The chain carries TRBV9 and TRBJ2-1, with 8 bases aligning to TRBD1. Germline lookup yields CDR1 SGDLS and CDR2 YYNGEE. This CDR3 contains 14 residues. The junction had 7 bases not matched to a gene; V was cut back by 4 bases and J by 7 bases. The CDR3 nucleotides are TGTGCCAGCAGCTACCGGGACAGGTCAAATGAGCAGTTCTTC. Translating gives CASSYRDRSNEQFF.

This sequence joins TRBV7-7 and TRBJ2-3; D may be TRBD2 (5 bases). CDR1 is SSHAT and CDR2 is FNYEAQ in the germline V gene (reference sequence). V gave up 3 bases and J gave up 4 bases, with 14 bases separating them. The CDR3 loop spans 15 amino acids. This chain's CDR3 is CASSFSASSADTQYF. For the CDR3, the DNA is TGTGCCAGCAGCTTTTCGGCTAGCTCGGCAGATACGCAGTATTTT.

This rearrangement joins TRBV5-1 to TRBJ2-2, with 7 bases identical to TRBD1. CDR1 and CDR2 (germline): SGHRS, YFSETQ. The CDR3 is made up of 16 amino acids. The V gene end was trimmed by 4 bases and the J gene end by 0 bases; junction bases not matched to a gene: 6. CDR3 amino acids: CASSTGTDTNTGELFF. CDR3 DNA sequence: TGCGCCAGCAGCACCGGGACAGACACGAACACCGGGGAGCTGTTTTTT.

The chain combines TRBV6-5 with TRBJ1-5, with 7 bases fitting TRBD1. The germline V gene encodes CDR1 MNHEY and CDR2 SVGAGI. V shed 6 bases, J shed 3 bases, and the junction held 5 bases outside the gene matches. The CDR3 length is 14 residues. CDR3 loop: CASRIGTANQPQHF. The CDR3 DNA reads TGTGCCAGCAGAATCGGGACAGCCAATCAGCCCCAGCATTTT.